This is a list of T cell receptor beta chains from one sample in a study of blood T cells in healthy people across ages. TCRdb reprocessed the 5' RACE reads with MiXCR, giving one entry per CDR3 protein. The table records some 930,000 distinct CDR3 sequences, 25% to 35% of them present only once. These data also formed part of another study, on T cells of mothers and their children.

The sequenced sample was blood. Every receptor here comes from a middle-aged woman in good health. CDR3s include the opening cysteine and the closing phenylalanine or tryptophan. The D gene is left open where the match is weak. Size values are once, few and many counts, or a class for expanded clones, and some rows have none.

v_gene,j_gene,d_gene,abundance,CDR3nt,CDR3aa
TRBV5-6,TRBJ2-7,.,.,TGTGCCAGCAGCTTGCAAGTGCCTTACGAGCAGTACTTC,CASSLQVPYEQYF
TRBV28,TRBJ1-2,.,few,TGTGCCAGCCTCCCCGGGGGCGCGAGTGGCGGCTACACCTTC,CASLPGGASGGYTF
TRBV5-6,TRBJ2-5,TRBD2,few,TGTGCCAGCAGCCACCTTGGACTAGCGGGGGGGCCAGGGGAGACCCAGTACTTC,CASSHLGLAGGPGETQYF
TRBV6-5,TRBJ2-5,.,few,TGTGCCAGCAGTTACTCGTTTATGACAGCACAAGAGACCCAGTACTTC,CASSYSFMTAQETQYF
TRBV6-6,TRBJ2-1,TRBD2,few,TGTGCCAGCAGTTACCGTTGGACTAGCGGGGGTCACAATGAGCAGTTCTTC,CASSYRWTSGGHNEQFF
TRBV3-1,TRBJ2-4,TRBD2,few,TGTGCCAGCAGCCAAAGAAGCGGGGGTGGCAAAAACATTCAGTACTTC,CASSQRSGGGKNIQYF
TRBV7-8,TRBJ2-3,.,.,TGTGCCAGCAGCTATGAGGGTGGCACAGATACGCAGTATTTT,CASSYEGGTDTQYF
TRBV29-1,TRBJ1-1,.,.,TGCAGCGTTGGGATAACAGGGTCGAACACTGAAGCTTTCTTT,CSVGITGSNTEAFF
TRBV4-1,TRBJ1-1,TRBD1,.,TGCGCCAGCAGCCCCCGGGCGGACAGGGTAAGGAACACTGAAGCTTTCTTT,CASSPRADRVRNTEAFF
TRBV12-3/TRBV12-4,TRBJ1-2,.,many,TGTGCCAGCAGTTTAGTCCTCTCAAACCCCTATGGCTACACCTTC,CASSLVLSNPYGYTF
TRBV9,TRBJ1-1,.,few,TGTGCCAGCAGCGTATTGGAAAACGTTAACACTGAAGCTTTCTTT,CASSVLENVNTEAFF
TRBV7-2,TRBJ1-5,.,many,TGTGCCAGCAGCTTAGAGTTGGGGAATTGGCCCCAGCATTTT,CASSLELGNWPQHF
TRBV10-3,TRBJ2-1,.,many,TGTGCCATCAGTGTCGTTTTCTCAGGGGATTCGGACAATGAGCAGTTCTTC,CAISVVFSGDSDNEQFF
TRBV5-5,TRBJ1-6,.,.,TGTGCCAGCAGCTTGGGGGAGTCCGGGGGCGGTTCACCCCTCCACTTT,CASSLGESGGGSPLHF
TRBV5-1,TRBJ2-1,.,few,TGCGCCAGCAGCTTGGATCCAACGGGGCCGTACAATGAGCAGTTCTTC,CASSLDPTGPYNEQFF
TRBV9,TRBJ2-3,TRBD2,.,TGTGCCAGCAGCCCCAGGGCGGGACTAGCGGGAGTAGATACGCAGTATTTT,CASSPRAGLAGVDTQYF
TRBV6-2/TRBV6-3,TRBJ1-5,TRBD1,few,TGTGCCAGCACGCAAAGACAGGGATCGGCTCAGCCCCAGCATTTT,CASTQRQGSAQPQHF